This T cell receptor beta chain was captured in a study of T-cell memory formation after mild COVID-19. MiXCR, run by TCRdb on the 5' RACE reads, gives a single entry per CDR3 protein. The sample yields 200,000 to 300,000 distinct CDR3 sequences, approximately 15% seen once. This clonotype was counted between two and nine times. The antigen remains undetermined. From germline, CDR1 is MNHEY and CDR2 SVGAGI. This CDR3 contains 16 residues. V was cut by 6 bases and J by 2 bases, with 17 bases left in between. Study-wide points: Memory sampled before infection contained some responding clones, suggesting cross-reactive memory joined.

The TCR sequence derives from an adult woman who had mild COVID-19 (a few samples of this study predate the infection). Cell type and time point are not known. J is TRBJ1-3 and V is TRBV6-5; D might be TRBD1 (6 bases). Source material: PBMCs or a T cell subset sorted from them (not recorded which). The CDR3 DNA sequence: TGTGCCAGCAGCCGGGGTTCATGGGGGCCTGGAAACACCATATATTTT. The encoded protein is CASSRGSWGPGNTIYF.